Shown below are 3 T cell receptor beta chains from a single sample sequenced in a study of graft-versus-host responses after intestinal transplantation. Assay: immunoSEQ multiplex PCR; the TCRdb copy retains only in-frame clones and omits some. The sample records some 96,000 clones, around 90% being singletons. Material: PBMCs, obtained about 440 days after intestinal transplant. The source of these receptors is a human patient who received an intestinal transplant, so some T cells may come from the graft donor.

This chain joins TRBV18 and TRBJ1-1, with D perhaps matching TRBD1 (5 bases). The CDR3 contains 13 residues. Germline-derived CDR1 and CDR2 are KGHSH and LQKENI. Between the trimmed V and J ends, which lost 4 bases and 6 bases, there was a span of 12 bases. The CDR3 DNA reads TGTGCCAGCTCACAGGGGTCGGGCGCTGAAGCTTTCTTT. Translated: CASSQGSGAEAFF.

The CDR3 is CASTQGGTAIYEQYF. The CDR3 nucleotides read TGTGCCAGCACTCAAGGGGGGACGGCTATCTACGAGCAGTACTTC. The gene calls are TRBV7-9 and TRBJ2-7; TRBD1 or TRBD2 may be the D gene (6 bases each). V gave up 7 bases and J gave up 3 bases, with 19 bases separating them. CDR3 length: 15 amino acids. Germline CDR1 reads SEHNR; CDR2 reads FQNEAQ (reference sequence).

The rearrangement uses TRBV11-1 and TRBJ2-3, with a tentative D call TRBD2 (5 bases). Germline V gives CDR1 SGHAT, CDR2 FQDESV (reference sequence). There are 14 residues in the CDR3. V lost 7 bases to trimming and J lost 0 bases, with 11 bases between them. CDR3 nucleotide sequence: TGTGCCAGCACCCGGGGTCCTAGCACAGATACGCAGTATTTT. Translating gives CASTRGPSTDTQYF.